The TCR beta chain under discussion was sequenced for a study of CD4 and CD8 cells across lung adenocarcinoma regions (dated by TCRdb to between 2017 and 2018). For context, the study as a whole: Intratumor heterogeneity of the T cell receptor repertoire was examined by comparing tumor centers with tumor margins.

The germline V gene provides CDR1 MNHEY and CDR2 SVGAGI. Taken from cysteine to phenylalanine, the CDR3 has 15 residues. Only CDR3 DNA is held: 45 bases, read in frame from base 1. Germline trimming: 4 bases from V, 5 bases from J; junction bases outside gene matches: 6. Patients with localized lung adenocarcinoma, a subtype of non-small cell lung cancer, were used as donors. Samples were obtained from the margins of localized lung adenocarcinomas. For TCR repertoire analysis, CD4+ T cells taken from tumor tissue were profiled apart from CD8+ T cells. This clonotype is categorized as large (0.1 to 1%). Its target antigen remains unknown. Per-base quality was not reported, and no clone a single base away is much larger than it. Libraries came from PCR. Sequencing instrument: HiSeq X Ten. Through fastp at Q25 and MiXCR, TCRdb rebuilt clones from the public reads, retaining in-frame beta chains. Every distinct CDR3 protein forms one entry, paired with its most common genes and DNA. The sample table lists around 10,000 distinct CDR3 sequences, 40% to 50% of them with a count of one. The top ten hold approximately 16% of the sample.

The rearranged segments are TRBV6-5 and TRBJ2-1, and 9 junction bases match TRBD2. This receptor was identified in a female donor with lung adenocarcinoma. The CD4 and CD8 labels of this study may be unreliable. What was sequenced was CD4+ T cells from the margin of a lung tumor. The sample's cell subset or site label, in plain terms: tumor margin region. This receptor has the CDR3 CASSSGVAGDNEQFF. The sequenced DNA is TGTGCCAGCAGTTCCGGAGTAGCGGGAGACAATGAGCAGTTCTTC.